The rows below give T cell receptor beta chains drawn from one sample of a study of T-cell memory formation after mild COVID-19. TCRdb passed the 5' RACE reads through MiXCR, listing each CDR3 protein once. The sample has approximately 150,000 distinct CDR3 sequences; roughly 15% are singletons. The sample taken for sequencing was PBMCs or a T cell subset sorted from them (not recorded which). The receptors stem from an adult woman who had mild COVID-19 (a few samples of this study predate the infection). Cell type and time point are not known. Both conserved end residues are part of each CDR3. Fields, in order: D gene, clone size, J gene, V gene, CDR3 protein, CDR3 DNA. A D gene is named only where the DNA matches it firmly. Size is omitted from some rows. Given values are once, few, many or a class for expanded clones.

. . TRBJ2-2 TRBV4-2 CASSHADWDPNTGELFF TGTGCCAGCAGCCATGCTGACTGGGACCCGAACACCGGGGAGCTGTTTTTT
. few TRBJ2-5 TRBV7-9 CASSLAGEVGETQYF TGTGCCAGCAGCTTAGCCGGAGAAGTGGGAGAGACCCAGTACTTC
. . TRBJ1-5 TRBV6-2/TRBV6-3 CASSSQGLGDQPQHF TGTGCCAGCAGCTCACAGGGTCTCGGAGATCAGCCCCAGCATTTT
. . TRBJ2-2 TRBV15 CATRNDLWGDNTGELFF TGTGCCACCAGAAACGACCTCTGGGGGGACAACACCGGGGAGCTGTTTTTT
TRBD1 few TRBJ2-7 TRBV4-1 CASSPTGVSYEQYF TGCGCCAGCAGCCCGACAGGGGTCTCCTACGAGCAGTACTTC
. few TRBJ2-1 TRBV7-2 CASSPRKVLPGGFF TGTGCCAGCAGCCCTAGGAAAGTTCTCCCCGGGGGGTTCTTC
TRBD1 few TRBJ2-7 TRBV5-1 CASMGQGPDEQYF TGCGCCAGCATGGGACAGGGGCCAGACGAGCAGTACTTC
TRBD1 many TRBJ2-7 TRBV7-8 CASSLGPGQGYEQYF TGTGCCAGCAGCTTAGGCCCGGGACAGGGGTACGAGCAGTACTTC
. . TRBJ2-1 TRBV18 CASSRDSGYNEQFF TGTGCCAGCTCACGTGATAGCGGATACAATGAGCAGTTCTTC
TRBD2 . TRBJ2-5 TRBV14 CASSQLAGSQETQYF TGTGCCAGCAGCCAACTAGCGGGGAGCCAAGAGACCCAGTACTTC
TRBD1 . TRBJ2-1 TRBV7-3 CASSSKGQGANEQFF TGTGCCAGCAGCTCTAAGGGACAGGGGGCCAATGAGCAGTTCTTC
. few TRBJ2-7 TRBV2 CASRTPGVSSLYQDEQYF TGTGCCAGCAGAACTCCAGGGGTATCCTCCCTCTACCAGGACGAGCAGTACTTC
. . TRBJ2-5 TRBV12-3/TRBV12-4 CASSLGLPTQYF TGTGCCAGCAGTTTAGGGCTGCCAACCCAGTACTTC
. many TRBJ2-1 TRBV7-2 CASSFWVTRGGEQFF TGTGCCAGCAGCTTTTGGGTAACTCGAGGCGGTGAGCAGTTCTTC
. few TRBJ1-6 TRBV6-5 CASSYAPEGSGTSPLHF TGTGCCAGCAGTTATGCGCCGGAGGGTTCGGGGACTTCACCCCTCCACTTT
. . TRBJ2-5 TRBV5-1 CASSLDIQETQYF TGCGCCAGCAGCCTTGACATTCAAGAGACCCAGTACTTC
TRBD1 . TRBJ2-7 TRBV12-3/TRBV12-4 CASSRRQGTSEQYF TGTGCCAGCAGCCGTAGACAGGGGACGAGCGAGCAGTACTTC
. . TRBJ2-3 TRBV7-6 CASSSRIRGRLTDTQYF TGTGCCAGCAGCTCCAGGATCCGGGGGCGCTTGACAGATACGCAGTATTTT
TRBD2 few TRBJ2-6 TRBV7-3 CASSLSGGLDSGANVLTF TGTGCCAGCAGCTTAAGCGGGGGGCTCGACTCTGGGGCCAACGTCCTGACTTTC
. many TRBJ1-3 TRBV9 CASSLGTSGNTIYF TGTGCCAGCAGCCTCGGGACATCTGGAAACACCATATATTTT
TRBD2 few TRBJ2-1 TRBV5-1 CASSTGLAGGLRNEQFF TGCGCCAGCAGCACCGGACTAGCGGGGGGGCTGCGAAATGAGCAGTTCTTC
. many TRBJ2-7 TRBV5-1 CASSTDNSYEQYF TGCGCCAGCAGCACTGACAACTCCTACGAGCAGTACTTC
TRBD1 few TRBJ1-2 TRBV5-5 CASSLRGGANYGYTF TGTGCCAGCAGCTTGAGAGGGGGCGCGAACTATGGCTACACCTTC
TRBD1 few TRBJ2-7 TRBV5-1 CASSSYRGRSYEQYF TGCGCCAGCAGCTCTTACAGGGGGCGGTCGTACGAGCAGTACTTC
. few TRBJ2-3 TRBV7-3 CASSPHQSTDTQYF TGTGCCAGCAGCCCACACCAGAGCACAGATACGCAGTATTTT
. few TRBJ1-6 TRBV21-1 CATKTSPLHF TGTGCCACCAAGACTTCACCCCTCCACTTT
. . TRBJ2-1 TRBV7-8 CASSLNGQSSYNEQFF TGTGCCAGCAGCTTAAATGGACAGAGCTCCTACAATGAGCAGTTCTTC
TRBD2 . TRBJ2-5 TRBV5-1 CASSSFASGSYETQYF TGCGCCAGCAGCTCCTTTGCTAGCGGGAGTTACGAGACCCAGTACTTC
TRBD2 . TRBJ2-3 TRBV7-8 CASSPGILAGTTTDTQYF TGTGCCAGCAGCCCCGGGATTCTAGCGGGAACAACCACAGATACGCAGTATTTT
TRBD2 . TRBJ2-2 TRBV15 CATSRDRLASTGELFF TGTGCCACCAGCAGAGATAGACTAGCAAGTACCGGGGAGCTGTTTTTT
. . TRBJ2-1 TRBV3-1 CASSPRQGLGSYNEQFF TGTGCCAGCAGCCCACGACAGGGACTAGGCTCCTACAATGAGCAGTTCTTC
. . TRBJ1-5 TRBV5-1 CASSFAPGQPQHF TGCGCCAGCAGCTTCGCTCCCGGGCAGCCCCAGCATTTT
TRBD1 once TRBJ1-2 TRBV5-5 CASTNDPGQSGYGYTF TGTGCCAGCACGAACGACCCGGGACAGTCGGGCTATGGCTACACCTTC
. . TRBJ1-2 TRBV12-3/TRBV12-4 CASSPGTGVYGYTF TGTGCCAGCAGTCCGGGGACGGGGGTTTATGGCTACACCTTC
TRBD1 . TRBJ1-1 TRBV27 CASSLSGTGNTEAFF TGTGCCAGCAGTTTATCGGGGACAGGGAACACTGAAGCTTTCTTT